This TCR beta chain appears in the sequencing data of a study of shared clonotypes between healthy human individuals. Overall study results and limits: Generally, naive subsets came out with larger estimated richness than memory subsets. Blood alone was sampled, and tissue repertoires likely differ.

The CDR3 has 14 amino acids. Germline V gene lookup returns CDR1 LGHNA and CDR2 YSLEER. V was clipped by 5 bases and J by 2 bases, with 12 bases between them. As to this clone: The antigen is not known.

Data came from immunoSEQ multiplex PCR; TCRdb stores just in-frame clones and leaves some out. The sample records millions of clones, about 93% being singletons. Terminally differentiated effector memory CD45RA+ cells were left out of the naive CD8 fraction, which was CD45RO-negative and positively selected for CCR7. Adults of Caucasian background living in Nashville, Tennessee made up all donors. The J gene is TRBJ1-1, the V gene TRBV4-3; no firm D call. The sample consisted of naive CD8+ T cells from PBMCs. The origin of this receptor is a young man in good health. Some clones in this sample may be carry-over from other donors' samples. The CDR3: CASSRAGENTEAFF. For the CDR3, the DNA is TGCGCCAGCAGCAGGGCAGGTGAAAACACTGAAGCTTTCTTT.